This T cell receptor (beta chain) came from a study of blood T cell repertoires in COVID-19. Study details: The study drew acute and convalescent COVID-19 samples from the United States, Italy and Spain. Sources were T cells, B-cell-depleted T cells, or PBMCs; the material itself was cDNA or gDNA.

Authors' processing steps: The authors estimated nucleated cell counts from reference gene primer amplification. Here immunoSEQ multiplex PCR was the method, and the copy in TCRdb shows in-frame clones only, minus some. V, J and clone size reflect that table, while D and trimming were determined from the DNA. Of 70,000 or so clones in the sample, approximately 90% were seen once. CDR3 length: 15 residues. The V gene lost 4 bases and the J gene lost 7 bases, with 15 bases spanning the gap. The germline gives CDR1 KGHDR, CDR2 SFDVKD. The specimen sequenced was peripheral blood. The chain is built from TRBV24-1 and TRBJ2-2; possibly TRBD2 for D (5 bases). The clonotype was recovered from a woman aged 18-35 years with acute or convalescent COVID-19. The CDR3 is CATSDRWAGGGELFF. Written as DNA, the CDR3 is TGTGCCACCAGTGACCGGTGGGCGGGTGGCGGGGAGCTGTTTTTT.